This TCR beta chain comes out of a study of blood T cell repertoires in COVID-19. Study-wide context: Acute and convalescent COVID-19 specimens originated in the United States, Italy and Spain. T cells, B-cell-depleted T cells, or PBMCs provided the cDNA or gDNA that served as material.

V lost 4 bases to trimming and J lost 6 bases, with 18 bases between them. The CDR3 extends over 15 amino acids. Germline-derived CDR1 and CDR2 are LNHDA and SQIVND (reference sequence). In the authors' methods: Researchers report that nucleated cell counts were estimated from reference gene primer amplification. Some clones are missing from TCRdb's copy, which holds only in-frame ones; the method was immunoSEQ multiplex PCR. That table gives V, J and clone size, and the DNA gave D and trimming. The sample has roughly 160,000 clones; about 86% are singletons. This TCR derives from a man in his fifties with active or convalescent COVID-19. The chain uses TRBV19 and TRBJ1-1, with TRBD1 as a possible D gene (6 bases). The source material was peripheral blood. The DNA for the CDR3 is TGTGCCAGTAGTAAACAGGGTTTTGCTGTCGCTGAAGCTTTCTTT. Protein: CASSKQGFAVAEAFF.